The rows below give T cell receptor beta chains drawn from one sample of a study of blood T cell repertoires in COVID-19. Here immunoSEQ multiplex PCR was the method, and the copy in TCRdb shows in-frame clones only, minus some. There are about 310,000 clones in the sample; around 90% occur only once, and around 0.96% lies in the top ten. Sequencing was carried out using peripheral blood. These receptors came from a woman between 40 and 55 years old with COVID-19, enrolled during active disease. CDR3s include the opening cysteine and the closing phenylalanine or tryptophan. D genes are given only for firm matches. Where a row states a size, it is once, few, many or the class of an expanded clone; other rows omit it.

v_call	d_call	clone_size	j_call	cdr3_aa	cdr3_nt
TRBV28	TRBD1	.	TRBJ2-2	CASTFLQGASTGELFF	TGTGCCAGCACCTTCCTACAGGGGGCGAGCACCGGGGAGCTGTTTTTT
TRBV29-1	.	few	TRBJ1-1	CSGSEGTNTEAFF	TGCAGCGGATCAGAGGGAACGAACACTGAAGCTTTCTTT
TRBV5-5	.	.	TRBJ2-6	CASSLFQGTSGANVLTF	TGTGCCAGCAGCTTGTTCCAGGGAACCTCTGGGGCCAACGTCCTGACTTTC
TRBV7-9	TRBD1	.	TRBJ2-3	CASSFLTGGTTDTQYF	TGTGCCAGCAGCTTCTTGACAGGGGGGACGACAGATACGCAGTATTTT
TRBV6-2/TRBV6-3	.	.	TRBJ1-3	CASSLRQGNSGNTIYF	TGTGCCAGCAGTCTACGCCAGGGCAACTCTGGAAACACCATATATTTT
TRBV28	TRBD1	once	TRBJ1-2	CASFPGGNYGYTF	TGTGCCAGCTTTCCAGGGGGGAACTATGGCTACACCTTC
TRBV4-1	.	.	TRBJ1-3	CASSQASRYHLSGNTIYF	TGCGCCAGCAGCCAAGCGAGCCGCTATCACCTCTCTGGAAACACCATATATTTT
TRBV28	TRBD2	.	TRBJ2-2	CASSSPPGSGGSWGGELFF	TGTGCCAGCAGTTCCCCCCCGGGGAGCGGGGGGTCGTGGGGCGGGGAGCTGTTTTTT
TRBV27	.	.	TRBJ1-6	CASSSPGLNNSPLHF	TGTGCCAGCAGTTCCCCCGGACTCAATAATTCACCCCTCCACTTT
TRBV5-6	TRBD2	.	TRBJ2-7	CASSLVGTTSYEQYF	TGTGCCAGCAGCTTGGTTGGGACTACAAGTTACGAGCAGTACTTC
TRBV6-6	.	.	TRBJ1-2	CASSQRVSGEGYTF	TGTGCCAGCAGTCAAAGGGTATCGGGGGAAGGCTACACCTTC
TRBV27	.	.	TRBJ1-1	CASSSGRGVNTEAFF	TGTGCCAGCAGTTCGGGTCGGGGGGTGAACACTGAAGCTTTCTTT
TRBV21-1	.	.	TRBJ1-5	CASSKGPGTGGRYSNQPQHF	TGTGCCAGCAGCAAAGGCCCTGGGACAGGAGGAAGGTATAGCAATCAGCCCCAGCATTTT
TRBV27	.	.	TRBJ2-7	CASRPLVGAYYEQYF	TGTGCCAGCAGACCCCTGGTGGGGGCTTACTACGAGCAGTACTTC
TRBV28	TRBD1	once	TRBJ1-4	CASSKQGRGEKLFF	TGTGCCAGCAGTAAACAGGGGAGAGGTGAAAAACTGTTTTTT
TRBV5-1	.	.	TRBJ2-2	CASSSQGYTGELFF	TGCGCCAGCAGCTCACAGGGTTACACCGGGGAGCTGTTTTTT
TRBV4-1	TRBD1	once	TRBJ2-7	CASSTRTGPTYEQYF	TGCGCCAGCAGCACACGGACAGGACCGACCTACGAGCAGTACTTC